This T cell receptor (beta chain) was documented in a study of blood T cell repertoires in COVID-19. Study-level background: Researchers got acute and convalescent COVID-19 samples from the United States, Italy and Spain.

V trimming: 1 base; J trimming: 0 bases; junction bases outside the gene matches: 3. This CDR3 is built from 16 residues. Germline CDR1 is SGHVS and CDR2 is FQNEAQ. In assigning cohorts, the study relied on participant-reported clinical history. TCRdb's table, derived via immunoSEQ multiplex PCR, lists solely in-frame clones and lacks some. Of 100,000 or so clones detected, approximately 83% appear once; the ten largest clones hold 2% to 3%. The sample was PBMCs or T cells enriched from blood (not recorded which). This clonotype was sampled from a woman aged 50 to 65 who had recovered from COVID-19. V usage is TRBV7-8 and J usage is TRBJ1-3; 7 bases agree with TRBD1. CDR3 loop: CASSLDRGRSGNTIYF. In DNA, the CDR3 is TGTGCCAGCAGCTTAGACAGGGGACGCTCTGGAAACACCATATATTTT.